This record covers a single T cell receptor (beta chain). This sample was taken from a study of blood T cell repertoires in COVID-19. For the study at large: The analysed material was cDNA or gDNA that came from T cells, B-cell-depleted T cells, or PBMCs.

As processed by the authors: How many nucleated cells were present was estimated from reference gene primer amplification. Here immunoSEQ multiplex PCR was the method, and the copy in TCRdb shows in-frame clones only, minus some. D and trimming were read from the DNA, whereas the V and J calls and clone size are those reported in that table. The sample lists 150,000 to 200,000 clones, about nine tenths occurring once. The source material was peripheral blood. The sequence was obtained from a man aged 18-30 years who had recovered from COVID-19.

The CDR3 is CASSQQYNTGELFF. CDR3 coding DNA: TGTGCCAGCAGCCAACAGTACAACACCGGGGAGCTGTTTTTT. The rearrangement uses TRBV3-1 (or the pseudogene TRBV3-2) and TRBJ2-2; D ambiguous. The germline CDR1 and CDR2 sequences are LGHDT and YNNKEL (reference sequence). The CDR3 spans 14 residues. Trimming stripped 2 bases from V and 2 bases from J, with 6 bases between.